The T cell receptor (beta chain) described here comes from a study of beta chain features in type 1 diabetes listed by TCRdb under 2018. Turning to the overall study: Patients and healthy donors did not differ in mean age, gender distribution, total cell number or subset yield. A total of 85 million to 140 million sorted cells were examined across all samples, and a strong correlation was observed between cell number per subset and RNA yield. The study compared TCRB repertoires of sorted circulating CD4+ T cell subsets between recently diagnosed type 1 diabetes patients and matched healthy donors. Regulatory and stem cell-like memory subsets were isolated from only 8 patients and about 8 healthy donors, whereas naive and central memory subsets came from all 30 or so donors. What the work shows at the level of the full study, not this receptor alone: Shorter templates might be favored by PCR, yet because patient and control samples were amplified and corrected together, any such skew would affect both groups equally. Naive, central memory and regulatory TCRB repertoires appeared more similar among patients than among healthy donors. HLA sub-analyses involved small numbers of individuals, so any influence of HLA type on TCRB rearrangement remained unresolved. Because cDNA rather than genomic DNA was sequenced, highly expressing activated cells could have been over-represented, although no difference in activation and CD3 levels was found between groups. Fewer insertions and more nucleotide deletions at VDJ recombination sites were observed in patients with type 1 diabetes, implying thymic rearrangement abnormalities. Type 1 diabetes patients showed a moderate but significant shortening of TCRB CDR3 length in all four CD4+ subsets.

All of the isolated RNA was reverse transcribed with the High Capacity cDNA Reverse Transcription Kit, so expressed TCRB transcripts were sequenced. Deep immunoSEQ sequencing was performed on naive, central memory and regulatory T cell samples, with an average of roughly 4 million total reads per sample. Sorted cells were lysed in RLT buffer, and RNA was extracted using DNase-treated RNeasy Micro or Mini kits according to cell number. Each cell subset was processed on its own to prevent cross-contamination, while patient and healthy donor samples were processed together. The immunoSEQ multiplex PCR was used to amplify TCRB sequences from cDNA, yielding 87-bp fragments that span the CDR3 region. Amplicons were sequenced on the Illumina HiSeq platform. For the original study's pipeline: PCR bias was corrected computationally using synthetic template baselines, and reads within Hamming distance 2 were collapsed, with unmergeable singletons discarded. Reads were aligned against IMGT so that V, D and J genes, CDR3 length and insertions or deletions at six rearrangement sites could be assigned. Within each subset, clonotype counts were normalized to sorted cell number, and only after that were true diversity and Gini coefficients computed with the tcR R package. Repertoire sharing was quantified using the overlap coefficient calculated on TCRB nucleotide sequences. Out-of-frame TCRB sequences from naive cells were analyzed as a proxy for the pre-selection repertoire. The clones in this table, taken by TCRdb from immuneACCESS, are in-frame only. Not every clone is retained; where verified, under half of the shortfall comes from an unresolved V gene, and the cause of the rest is unknown. From that table come the V and J calls and clone size; the DNA was used to work out D and trimming. The sample table contains hundreds of thousands of clones; only one count was recorded for over 12% of them. The biggest ten clones account for roughly 0.04% of the sample.

V is clipped by 0 bases and J by 4 bases, and the sequence between their germline boundaries is 8 bases long. Per the germline V gene, SNHLY is the CDR1 and FYNNEI is the CDR2. From cysteine to phenylalanine, the CDR3 is 14 amino acids long. Only the CDR3 part of the read is kept: 42 bases, read in frame from the first base. This clone came up a few times. What this receptor recognizes is not known. Nothing much larger sits one base from this clone, and base qualities are not available. From each donor, a single peripheral blood sample of 100 to 150 mL on average was drawn into heparinised tubes. Using a panel that included CD45RO, CCR7, CD25, CD127, CD95 and CD27, naive, central memory, regulatory and stem cell-like memory CD4+ T cells were sorted on a BD FACSAria II. A purity above 95% was achieved for all sorted populations. Right away, PBMCs were isolated by Lymphoprep density gradient centrifugation and were stained directly, with no culture step. To minimize batch effects, samples were stained and sorted in pairs, one healthy donor with one patient per experiment.

Sequencing was done on a sample of naive CD4+ T cells from blood. The cell subset or site label on this specimen signifies: true naive CD4+ T cells. This TCR was recovered from a man aged 18 to 30 with type 1 diabetes. Recombination connected TRBV2 to TRBJ2-3; confidence is insufficient to name the D gene. The DNA sequence is as follows: TGTGCCAGCAGTGAAGCGGGTACTCCAGATACGCAGTATTTT. This yields the protein CASSEAGTPDTQYF.